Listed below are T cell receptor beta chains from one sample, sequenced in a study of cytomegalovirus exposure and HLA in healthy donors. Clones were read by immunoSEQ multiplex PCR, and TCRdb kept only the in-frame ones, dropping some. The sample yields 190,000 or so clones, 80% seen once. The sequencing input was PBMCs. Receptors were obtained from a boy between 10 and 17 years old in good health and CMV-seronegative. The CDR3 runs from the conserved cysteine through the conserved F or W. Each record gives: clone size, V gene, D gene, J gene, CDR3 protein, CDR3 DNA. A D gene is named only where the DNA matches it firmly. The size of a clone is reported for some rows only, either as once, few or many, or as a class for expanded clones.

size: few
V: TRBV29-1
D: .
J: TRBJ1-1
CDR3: CSVQGRANTEAFF
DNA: TGCAGCGTCCAGGGCAGGGCGAACACTGAAGCTTTCTTT

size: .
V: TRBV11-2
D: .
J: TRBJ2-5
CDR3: CASSWGGEETQYF
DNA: TGTGCCAGCAGTTGGGGCGGGGAAGAGACCCAGTACTTC

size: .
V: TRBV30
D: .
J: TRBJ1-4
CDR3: CAWSKIRGRNEKLFF
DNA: TGTGCCTGGAGTAAAATCAGGGGTAGGAATGAAAAACTGTTTTTT

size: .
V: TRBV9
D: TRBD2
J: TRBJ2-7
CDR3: CASSVGLAGDSYEQYF
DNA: TGTGCCAGCAGCGTAGGTCTAGCGGGGGATTCCTACGAGCAGTACTTC

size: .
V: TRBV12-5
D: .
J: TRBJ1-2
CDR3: CASGLTTVGGNYGYTF
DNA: TGTGCTAGTGGTTTGACAACCGTTGGCGGTAACTATGGCTACACCTTC

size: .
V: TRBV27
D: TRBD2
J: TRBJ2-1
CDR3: CASSSLYLSGGTRNEQFF
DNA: TGTGCCAGCAGTTCTCTCTACCTTAGCGGGGGGACCCGCAATGAGCAGTTCTTC

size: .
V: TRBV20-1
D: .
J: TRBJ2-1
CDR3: CSARGANEQFF
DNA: TGCAGTGCTAGAGGGGCCAATGAGCAGTTCTTC

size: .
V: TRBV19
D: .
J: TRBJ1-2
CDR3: CASRDRGEGYGYTF
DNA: TGTGCCAGTAGGGACAGAGGGGAGGGCTATGGCTACACCTTC

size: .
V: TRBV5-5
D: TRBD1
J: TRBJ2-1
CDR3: CASSPEGQVSNEQFF
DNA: TGTGCCAGCAGCCCAGAGGGACAGGTTAGCAATGAGCAGTTCTTC

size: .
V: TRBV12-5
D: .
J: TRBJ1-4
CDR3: CASGLVSGNEKLLF
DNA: TGTGCTAGTGGTTTGGTATCGGGGAATGAAAAACTGCTTTTT

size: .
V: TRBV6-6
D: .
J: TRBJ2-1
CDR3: CASSYPSNEQFF
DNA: TGTGCCAGCAGTTATCCCAGCAATGAGCAGTTCTTC

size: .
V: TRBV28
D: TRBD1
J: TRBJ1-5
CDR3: CASSSPAPSGGFRNQPQHF
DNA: TGTGCCAGCAGTTCGCCGGCCCCGTCAGGGGGGTTTCGGAATCAGCCCCAGCATTTT

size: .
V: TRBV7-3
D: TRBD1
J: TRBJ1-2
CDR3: CASSLDRGVGYGYTF
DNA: TGTGCCAGCAGCTTGGACAGGGGGGTTGGCTATGGCTACACCTTC

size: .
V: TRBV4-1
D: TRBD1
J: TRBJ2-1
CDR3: CASSQFGTVAYNEQFF
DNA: TGCGCCAGCAGCCAATTTGGGACAGTAGCCTACAATGAGCAGTTCTTC

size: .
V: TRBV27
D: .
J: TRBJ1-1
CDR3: CASGEITGNTEAFF
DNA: TGTGCCAGCGGAGAAATTACAGGGAACACTGAAGCTTTCTTT

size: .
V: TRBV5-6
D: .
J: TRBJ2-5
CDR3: CASSLRYAGQRQETQYF
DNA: TGTGCCAGCAGCTTGAGATATGCGGGACAGCGTCAAGAGACCCAGTACTTC

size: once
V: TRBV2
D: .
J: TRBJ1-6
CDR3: CASRSTYGNSGSPLHF
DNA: TGTGCCAGCAGATCTACCTACGGGAATTCGGGGTCACCCCTCCACTTT

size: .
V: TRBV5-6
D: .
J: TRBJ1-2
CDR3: CASSSSGTRSVGGYTF
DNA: TGTGCCAGCAGCTCCTCCGGGACTCGAAGCGTGGGTGGCTACACCTTC

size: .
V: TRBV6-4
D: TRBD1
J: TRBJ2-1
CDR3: CASSDSGTGISNEQFF
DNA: TGTGCCAGCAGTGATTCCGGGACAGGGATTAGCAATGAGCAGTTCTTC

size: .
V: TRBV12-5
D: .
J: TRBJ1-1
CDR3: CASGSRITGRRTEAFF
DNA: TGTGCTAGTGGTTCACGGATAACAGGGAGAAGGACTGAAGCTTTCTTT

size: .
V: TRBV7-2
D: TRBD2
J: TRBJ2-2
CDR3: CASSLLTSGNTGELFF
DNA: TGTGCCAGCAGCTTATTGACTAGCGGGAACACCGGGGAGCTGTTTTTT

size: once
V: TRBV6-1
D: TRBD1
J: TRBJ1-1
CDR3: CASSVRDRVTEAFF
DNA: TGTGCCAGCAGTGTCCGGGACAGGGTCACTGAAGCTTTCTTT

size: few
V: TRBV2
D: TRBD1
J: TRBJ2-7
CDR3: CASSDPGQDYEQYF
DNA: TGTGCCAGCAGTGATCCGGGACAGGACTACGAGCAGTACTTC

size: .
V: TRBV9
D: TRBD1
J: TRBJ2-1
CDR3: CASSATGQGKNNEQFF
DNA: TGTGCCAGCAGCGCGACGGGACAGGGAAAGAACAATGAGCAGTTCTTC

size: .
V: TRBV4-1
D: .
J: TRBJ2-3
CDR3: CASSQDLSFGGTDTQYF
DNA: TGCGCCAGCAGCCAAGACTTATCCTTCGGGGGCACAGATACGCAGTATTTT

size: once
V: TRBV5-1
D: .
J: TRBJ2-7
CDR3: CASNRGGPTSYEQYF
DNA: TGCGCCAGCAACAGGGGGGGGCCCACATCCTACGAGCAGTACTTC

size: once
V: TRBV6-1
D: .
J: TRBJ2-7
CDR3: CASSEGAEQYF
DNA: TGTGCCAGCAGTGAGGGGGCGGAGCAGTACTTC

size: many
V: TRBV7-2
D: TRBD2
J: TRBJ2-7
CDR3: CASSPGGYEQYF
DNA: TGTGCCAGCAGCCCGGGGGGCTACGAGCAGTACTTC

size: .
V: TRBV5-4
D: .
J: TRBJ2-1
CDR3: CASSLEAFPSSYNEQFF
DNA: TGTGCCAGCAGCCTAGAGGCCTTTCCGAGCTCCTACAATGAGCAGTTCTTC

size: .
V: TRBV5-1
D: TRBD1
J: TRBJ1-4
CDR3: CASSLELGTAGEKLFF
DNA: TGCGCCAGCAGCTTGGAACTGGGGACAGCGGGTGAAAAACTGTTTTTT

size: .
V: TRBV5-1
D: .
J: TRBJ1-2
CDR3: CASSLETQANYGYTF
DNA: TGCGCCAGCAGCTTGGAAACTCAGGCTAACTATGGCTACACCTTC

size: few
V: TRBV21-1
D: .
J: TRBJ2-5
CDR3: CASRWGQHQETQYF
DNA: TGTGCCAGCAGATGGGGACAGCACCAAGAGACCCAGTACTTC

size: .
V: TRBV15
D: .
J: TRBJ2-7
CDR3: CATSRDPRYSYEQYF
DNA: TGTGCCACCAGCAGAGATCCTAGATACTCCTACGAGCAGTACTTC

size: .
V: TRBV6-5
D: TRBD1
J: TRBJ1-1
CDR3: CASSYSNPGQVTEAFF
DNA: TGTGCCAGCAGTTACTCGAATCCGGGACAGGTCACTGAAGCTTTCTTT

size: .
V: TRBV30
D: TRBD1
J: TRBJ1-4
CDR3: CAWMGQGYEKLFF
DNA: TGTGCCTGGATGGGACAGGGTTACGAAAAACTGTTTTTT

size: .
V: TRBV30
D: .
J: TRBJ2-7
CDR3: CAWSAQAVNGEQYF
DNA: TGTGCCTGGAGTGCCCAGGCTGTCAACGGAGAGCAGTACTTC

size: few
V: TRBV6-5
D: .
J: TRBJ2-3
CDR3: CASSWRRTDTQYF
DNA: TGTGCCAGCAGCTGGAGGCGCACAGATACGCAGTATTTT

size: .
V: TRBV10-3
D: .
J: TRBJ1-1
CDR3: CAISEGGIPEAFF
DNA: TGTGCCATCAGTGAGGGGGGGATCCCCGAAGCTTTCTTT

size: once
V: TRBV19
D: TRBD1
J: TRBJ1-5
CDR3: CASSTRQGESNQPQHF
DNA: TGTGCCAGTAGTACTCGACAGGGGGAAAGCAATCAGCCCCAGCATTTT

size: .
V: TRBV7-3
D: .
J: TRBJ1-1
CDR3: CASSLRADTEAFF
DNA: TGTGCCAGCAGCTTAAGAGCGGACACTGAAGCTTTCTTT

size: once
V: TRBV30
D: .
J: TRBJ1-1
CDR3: CAWSAAGRTEAFF
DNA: TGTGCCTGGAGTGCGGCAGGGAGGACTGAAGCTTTCTTT

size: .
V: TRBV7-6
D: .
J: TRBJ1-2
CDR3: CASSPDTFNYGYTF
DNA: TGTGCCAGCAGTCCCGACACTTTTAACTATGGCTACACCTTC

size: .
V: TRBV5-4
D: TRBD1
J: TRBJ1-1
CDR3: CASSSGQGTNRRGVFF
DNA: TGTGCCAGCAGCTCCGGACAGGGGACGAACCGAAGAGGGGTTTTCTTT

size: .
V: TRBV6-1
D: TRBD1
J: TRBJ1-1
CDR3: CASSEALTGQMTEAFF
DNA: TGTGCCAGCAGTGAAGCTTTGACAGGGCAGATGACTGAAGCTTTCTTT

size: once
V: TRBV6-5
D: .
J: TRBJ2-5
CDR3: CASSYSGGQETQYF
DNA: TGTGCCAGCAGTTACTCCGGGGGCCAAGAGACCCAGTACTTC

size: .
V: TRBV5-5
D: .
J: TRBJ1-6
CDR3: CASSLTGNRSSYNSPLHF
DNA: TGTGCCAGCAGCTTGACAGGCAACAGGAGCTCCTATAATTCACCCCTCCACTTT

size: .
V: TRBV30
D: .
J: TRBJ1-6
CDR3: CAWSPTGRPVSPLHF
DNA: TGTGCCTGGAGTCCCACCGGGAGGCCTGTTTCACCCCTCCACTTT

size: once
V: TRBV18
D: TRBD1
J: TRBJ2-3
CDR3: CASSLGQGSTDTQYF
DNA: TGTGCCAGCTCACTCGGACAGGGAAGCACAGATACGCAGTATTTT

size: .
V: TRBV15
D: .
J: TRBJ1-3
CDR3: CATRRGGIGNTIYF
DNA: TGTGCCACCAGGAGGGGGGGAATCGGAAACACCATATATTTT

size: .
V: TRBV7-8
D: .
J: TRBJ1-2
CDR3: CASSLDSGTIGYTF
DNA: TGTGCCAGCAGCTTAGATTCGGGTACGATCGGCTACACCTTC

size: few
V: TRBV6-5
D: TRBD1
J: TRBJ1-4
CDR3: CASSYEGQGREKLFF
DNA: TGTGCCAGCAGTTACGAAGGACAGGGGCGAGAAAAACTGTTTTTT

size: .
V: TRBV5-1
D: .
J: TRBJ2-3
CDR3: CASSLEGRGDTQYF
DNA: TGCGCCAGCAGCTTGGAGGGAAGGGGGGATACGCAGTATTTT

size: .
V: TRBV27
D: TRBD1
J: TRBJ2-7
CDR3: CASSGTGSDELYF
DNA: TGTGCCAGCAGTGGGACAGGGTCTGACGAGCTGTACTTC